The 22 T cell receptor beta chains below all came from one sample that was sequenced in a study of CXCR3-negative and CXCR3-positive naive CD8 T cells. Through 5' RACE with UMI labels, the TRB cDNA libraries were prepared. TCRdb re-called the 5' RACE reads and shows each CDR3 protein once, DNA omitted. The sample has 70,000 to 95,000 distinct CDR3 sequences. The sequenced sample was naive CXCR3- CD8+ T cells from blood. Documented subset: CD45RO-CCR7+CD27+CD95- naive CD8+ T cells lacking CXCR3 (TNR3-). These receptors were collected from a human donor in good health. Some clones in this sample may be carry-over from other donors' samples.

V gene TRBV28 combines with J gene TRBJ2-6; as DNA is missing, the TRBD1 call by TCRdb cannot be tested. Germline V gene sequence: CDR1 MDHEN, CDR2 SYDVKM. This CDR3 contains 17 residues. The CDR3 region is CASSSRTGDSGANVLTF.

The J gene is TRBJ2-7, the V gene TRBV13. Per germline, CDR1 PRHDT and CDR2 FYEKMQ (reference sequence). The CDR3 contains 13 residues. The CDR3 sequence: CASSFGTSYEQYF.

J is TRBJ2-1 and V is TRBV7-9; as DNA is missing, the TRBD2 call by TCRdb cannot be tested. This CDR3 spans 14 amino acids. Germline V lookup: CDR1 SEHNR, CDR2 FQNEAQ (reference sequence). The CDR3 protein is CASSPMRAYNEQFF.

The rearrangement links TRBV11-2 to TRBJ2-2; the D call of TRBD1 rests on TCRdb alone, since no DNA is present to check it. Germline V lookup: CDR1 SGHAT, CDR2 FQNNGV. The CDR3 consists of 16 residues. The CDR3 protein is CASRGLGPINTGELFF.

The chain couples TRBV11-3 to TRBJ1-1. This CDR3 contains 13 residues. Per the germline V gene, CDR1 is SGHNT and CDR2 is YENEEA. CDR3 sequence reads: CASSFSVGTEAFF. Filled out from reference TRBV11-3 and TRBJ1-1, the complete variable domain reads EAGVVQSPRYKIIEKKQPVAFWCNPISGHNTLYWYLQNLGQGPELLIRYENEEAVDDSQLPKDRFSAERLKGVDSTLKIQPAELGDSAVYLCASSFSVGTEAFFGQGTRLTVV.

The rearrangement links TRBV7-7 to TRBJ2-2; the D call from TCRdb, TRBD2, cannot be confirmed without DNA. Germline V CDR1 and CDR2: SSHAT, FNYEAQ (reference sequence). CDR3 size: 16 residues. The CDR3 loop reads CASSLGPGGAAGELFF.

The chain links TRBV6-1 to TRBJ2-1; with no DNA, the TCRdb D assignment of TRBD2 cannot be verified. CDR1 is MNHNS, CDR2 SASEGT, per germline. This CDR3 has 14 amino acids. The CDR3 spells CASSRTSAYNEQFF.

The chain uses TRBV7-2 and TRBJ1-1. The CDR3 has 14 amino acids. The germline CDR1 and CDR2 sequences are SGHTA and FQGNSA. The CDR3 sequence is CASSLFTDYTEAFF.

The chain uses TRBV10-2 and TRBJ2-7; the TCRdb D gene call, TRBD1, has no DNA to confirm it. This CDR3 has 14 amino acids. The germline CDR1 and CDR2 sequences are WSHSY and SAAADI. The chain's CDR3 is CASSEYGGTYEQYF.

This CDR3 reads CASSFVHQTNTGELFF. The chain recombines TRBV5-6 with TRBJ2-2. Looked up from germline, CDR1 is SGHDT and CDR2 is YYEEEE. The CDR3 consists of 16 residues.

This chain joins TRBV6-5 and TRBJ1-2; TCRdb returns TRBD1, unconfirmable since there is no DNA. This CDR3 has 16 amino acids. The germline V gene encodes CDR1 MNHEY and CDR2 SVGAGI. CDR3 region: CASSQPGQGPTYGYTF.

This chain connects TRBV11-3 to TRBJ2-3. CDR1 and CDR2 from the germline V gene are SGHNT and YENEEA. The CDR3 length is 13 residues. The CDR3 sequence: CASSKSSGDTQYF. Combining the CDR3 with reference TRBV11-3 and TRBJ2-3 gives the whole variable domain EAGVVQSPRYKIIEKKQPVAFWCNPISGHNTLYWYLQNLGQGPELLIRYENEEAVDDSQLPKDRFSAERLKGVDSTLKIQPAELGDSAVYLCASSKSSGDTQYFGPGTRLTVL.

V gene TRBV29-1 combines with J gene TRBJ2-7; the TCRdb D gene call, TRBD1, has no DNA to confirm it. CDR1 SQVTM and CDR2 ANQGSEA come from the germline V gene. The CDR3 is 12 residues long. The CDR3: CSGTQGANEQYF.

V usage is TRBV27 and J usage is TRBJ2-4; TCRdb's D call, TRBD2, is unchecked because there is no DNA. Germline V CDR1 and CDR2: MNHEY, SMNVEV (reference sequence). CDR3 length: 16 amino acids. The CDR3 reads CASSFGGTSFRNIQYF.

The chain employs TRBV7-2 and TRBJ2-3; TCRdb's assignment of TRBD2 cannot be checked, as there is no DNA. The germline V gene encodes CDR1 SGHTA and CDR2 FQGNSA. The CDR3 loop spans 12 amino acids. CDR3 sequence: CASGGVTDTQYF. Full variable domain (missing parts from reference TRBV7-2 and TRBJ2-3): GAGVSQSPSNKVTEKGKDVELRCDPISGHTALYWYRQSLGQGLEFLIYFQGNSAPDKSGLPSDRFSAERTGGSVSTLTIQRTQQEDSAVYLCASGGVTDTQYFGPGTRLTVL.

The CDR3 reads CSVEDRDSGGSQETQYF. The chain recombines TRBV29-1 with TRBJ2-5; TCRdb calls TRBD2, which cannot be checked without DNA. Germline V gene lookup returns CDR1 SQVTM and CDR2 ANQGSEA. This CDR3 has 17 residues.

The CDR3 protein is CSAREDGNEQYF. This chain connects TRBV20-1 to TRBJ2-7. Germline CDR1 is DFQATT and CDR2 is SNEGSKA (reference sequence). The CDR3 runs to 12 residues.

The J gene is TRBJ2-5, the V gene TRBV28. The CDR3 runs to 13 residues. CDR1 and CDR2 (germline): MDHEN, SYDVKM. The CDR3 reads CASRAAMGETQYF.

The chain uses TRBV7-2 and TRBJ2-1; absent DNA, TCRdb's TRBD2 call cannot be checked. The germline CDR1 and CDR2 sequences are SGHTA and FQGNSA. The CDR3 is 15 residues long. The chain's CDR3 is CASSPREAAYNEQFF.

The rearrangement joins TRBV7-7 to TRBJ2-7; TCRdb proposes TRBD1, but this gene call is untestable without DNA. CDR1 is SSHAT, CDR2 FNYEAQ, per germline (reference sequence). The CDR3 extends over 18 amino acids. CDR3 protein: CASSPQTTLLGERYEQYF. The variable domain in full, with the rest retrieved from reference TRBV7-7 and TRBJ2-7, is GAGVSQSPRYKVTKRGQDVTLRCDPISSHATLYWYQQALGQGPEFLTYFNYEAQPDKSGLPSDRFSAERPEGSISTLTIQRTEQRDSAMYRCASSPQTTLLGERYEQYFGPGTRLTVT.

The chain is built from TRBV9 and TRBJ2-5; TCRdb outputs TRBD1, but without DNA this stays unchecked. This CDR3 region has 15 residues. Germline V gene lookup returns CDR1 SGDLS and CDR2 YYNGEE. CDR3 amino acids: CASSPPGGLTETQYF.

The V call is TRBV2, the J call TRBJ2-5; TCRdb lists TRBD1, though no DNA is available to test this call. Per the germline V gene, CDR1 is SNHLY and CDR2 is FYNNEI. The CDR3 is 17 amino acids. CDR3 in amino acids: CASSEVGTGVEQETQYF.